This T cell receptor (beta chain) was retrieved from a study of T cell responses to AZD1222 COVID-19 vaccine (dated by TCRdb to about 2021). A note on the overall study: A total of 233 trial participants underwent TCR sequencing, of whom nearly 210 had received two doses of AZD1222 and 26 had received two doses of the MenACWY control vaccine. Trial participants were enrolled by age into subgroups of 18-55, 56-69 and 70-plus years, and around 140, 26 and 57 TCR-sequenced participants, respectively, were included in these subgroups.

The CDR3 regions of human TCRbeta chains were analyzed by immunosequencing. The paper's data handling went like this. TCRs in the repertoires were matched against a reference library of SARS-CoV-2-specific TCRs that had been generated with the MIRA antigen-specificity platform. Breadth was defined as the fraction of unique TCRs that were SARS-CoV-2-associated. Depth was defined as the fraction of total T cells that were SARS-CoV-2-associated. Using the MIRA data, every spike-specific TCR was mapped to the spike region that the TCR reacted to and assigned to either a CD4 or a CD8 class. Log10-transformed breadth and depth values were compared by one-way ANOVA with Sidak's multiple comparisons tests. TCRdb retrieved this table from immuneACCESS and kept in-frame rearrangements only. Not all clones are present; in checked studies, unresolved V genes account for under half, and no reason is known for the remainder. V, J and clone size reflect that table, while D and trimming were determined from the DNA. The sample table holds roughly 50,000 clones, of which around 92% were seen once. The ten largest clones take up roughly 14% of the sample.

This clone was counted once. Its antigen remains unidentified. Base qualities are not at hand, and no much larger clone is one base apart. Trimming removed 4 bases from V and 7 bases from J, leaving 6 bases between the germline ends. The CDR3 measures 11 amino acids from cysteine to phenylalanine. Just the 33-base CDR3 DNA is kept, in frame starting at base 1. Reading the label with the study, this specimen's time point is: about 28 days (+/-7) after the second vaccine dose. Because spike-specific TCR depth and breadth did not differ between the two schedules, AZD1222 recipients who got a second dose at roughly 4 weeks were pooled with those who got a second dose at roughly 12 weeks. Vaccinee samples were obtained from the UK trials COV001 and COV002, which included a single-blind randomized controlled phase 2/3 trial of AZD1222 (ChAdOx1 nCoV-19) in healthy adults. Trial participant PBMC samples were collected at day 0 and day 28 after the second dose for TCRbeta chain sequencing.

Overall study outcomes, separate from this receptor: CD4 TCRs associated with the vaccine covered the entire spike protein, and the dominant responses were in regions 160-218 and 743-854. Spike-specific TCR breadth and depth rose significantly after two AZD1222 doses compared with day 0 and with MenACWY recipients. Because no day 14 peak-response samples were available, repertoires were characterized only after the peak T cell response. Epitopes outside the regions mutated in the B.1.351 and B.1.1.7 variants were reportedly recognized by nearly half of the unique spike-specific TCRs. The 56-69-year group was small, and its depth increase did not reach significance, likely because of low power. Participants were mostly white British, with more females than males. The authors suggested clonal diversity may have been underestimated. Conclusions about previously exposed vaccinees are limited, since just five to seven AZD1222 recipients were seropositive for SARS-CoV-2 at baseline.

The rearranged segments are TRBV12-3 or TRBV12-4 and TRBJ2-3; no D gene call is confident. This material consisted of peripheral blood, taken 28 days after the second AZD1222 dose. This receptor was identified in an adult who received the AZD1222 COVID-19 vaccine. The DNA sequence is TGTGCCAGCAGTTCTACTTATACGCAGTATTTT. This encodes CASSSTYTQYF.